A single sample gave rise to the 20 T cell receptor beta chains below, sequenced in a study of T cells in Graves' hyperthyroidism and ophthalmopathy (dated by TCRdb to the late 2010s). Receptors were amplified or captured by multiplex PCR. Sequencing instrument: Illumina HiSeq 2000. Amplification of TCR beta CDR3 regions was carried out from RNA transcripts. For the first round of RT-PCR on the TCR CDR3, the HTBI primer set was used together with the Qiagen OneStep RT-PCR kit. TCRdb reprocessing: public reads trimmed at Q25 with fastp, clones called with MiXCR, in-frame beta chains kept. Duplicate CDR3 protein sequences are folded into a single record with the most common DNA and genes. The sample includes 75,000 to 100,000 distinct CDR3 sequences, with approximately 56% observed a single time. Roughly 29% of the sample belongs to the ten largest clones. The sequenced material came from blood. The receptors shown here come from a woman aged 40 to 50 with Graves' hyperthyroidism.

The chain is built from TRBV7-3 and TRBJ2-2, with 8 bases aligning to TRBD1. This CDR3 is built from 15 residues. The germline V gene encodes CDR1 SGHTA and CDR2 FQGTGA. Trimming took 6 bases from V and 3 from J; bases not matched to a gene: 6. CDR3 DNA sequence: TGTGCCAGCAGTCCGGGACAGGCCTACACCGGGGAGCTGTTTTTT. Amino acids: CASSPGQAYTGELFF.

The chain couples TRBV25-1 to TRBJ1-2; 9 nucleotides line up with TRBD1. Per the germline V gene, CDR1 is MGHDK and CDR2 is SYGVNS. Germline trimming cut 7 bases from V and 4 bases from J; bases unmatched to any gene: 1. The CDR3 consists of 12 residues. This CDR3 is CASNRGLYGYTF. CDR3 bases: TGTGCCAGCAACAGGGGGCTCTATGGCTACACCTTC.

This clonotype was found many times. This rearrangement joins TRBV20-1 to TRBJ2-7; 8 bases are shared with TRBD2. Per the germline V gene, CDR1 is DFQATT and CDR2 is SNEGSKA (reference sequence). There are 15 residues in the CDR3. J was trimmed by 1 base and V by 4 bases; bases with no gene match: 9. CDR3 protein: CSANRGAGVSYEQYF. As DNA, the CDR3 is TGCAGTGCTAACCGGGGAGCGGGAGTTTCCTACGAGCAGTACTTC.

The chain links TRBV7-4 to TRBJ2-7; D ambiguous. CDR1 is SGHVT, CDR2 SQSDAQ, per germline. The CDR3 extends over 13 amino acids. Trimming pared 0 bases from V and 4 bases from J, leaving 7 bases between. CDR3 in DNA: TGTGCCAGCAGCTTAGCAGGGCGTTACGAGCAGTACTTC. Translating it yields CASSLAGRYEQYF.

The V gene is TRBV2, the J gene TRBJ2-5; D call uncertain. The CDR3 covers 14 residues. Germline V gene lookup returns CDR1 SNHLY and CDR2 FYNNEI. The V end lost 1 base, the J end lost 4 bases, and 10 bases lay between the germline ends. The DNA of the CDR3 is TGTGCCAGCAGTGAAGACGGGCAGCTAGAGACCCAGTACTTC. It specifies CASSEDGQLETQYF.

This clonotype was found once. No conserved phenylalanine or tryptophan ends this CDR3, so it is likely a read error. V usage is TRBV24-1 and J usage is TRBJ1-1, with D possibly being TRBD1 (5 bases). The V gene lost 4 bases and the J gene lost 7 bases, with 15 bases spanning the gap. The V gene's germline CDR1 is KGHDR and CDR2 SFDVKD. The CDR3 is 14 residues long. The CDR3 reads CATSERDDPGEAFY. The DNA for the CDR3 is TGTGCCACCAGTGAACGGGACGATCCTGGTGAAGCTTTCTAT.

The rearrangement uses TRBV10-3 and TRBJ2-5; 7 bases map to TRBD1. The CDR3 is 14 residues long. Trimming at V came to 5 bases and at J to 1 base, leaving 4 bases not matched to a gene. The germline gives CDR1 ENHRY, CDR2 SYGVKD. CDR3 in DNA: TGTGCCATCAGTACTGACAGGGCCCAAGAGACCCAGTACTTC. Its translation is CAISTDRAQETQYF.

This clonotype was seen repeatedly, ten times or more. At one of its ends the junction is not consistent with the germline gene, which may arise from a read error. The CDR3 protein is CSARGENRGYGDTF. CDR3 bases: TGCAGTGCTAGAGGGGAGAACAGGGGCTATGGCGACACCTTC. The chain has TRBV20-1 and TRBJ1-2; 7 bases line up with TRBD1. The germline CDR1 and CDR2 sequences are DFQATT and SNEGSKA (reference sequence). This CDR3 is built from 14 residues.

Here the CDR3 reads CASSPDYLGDTQYF. The CDR3 nucleotides are TGTGCCAGCTCACCAGATTACTTGGGAGATACGCAGTATTTT. The chain couples TRBV18 to TRBJ2-3; D uncertain. This CDR3 has 14 amino acids. Per the germline V gene, CDR1 is KGHSH and CDR2 is LQKENI. With 2 bases removed from V and 5 bases from J, the gap between germline ends came to 11 bases.

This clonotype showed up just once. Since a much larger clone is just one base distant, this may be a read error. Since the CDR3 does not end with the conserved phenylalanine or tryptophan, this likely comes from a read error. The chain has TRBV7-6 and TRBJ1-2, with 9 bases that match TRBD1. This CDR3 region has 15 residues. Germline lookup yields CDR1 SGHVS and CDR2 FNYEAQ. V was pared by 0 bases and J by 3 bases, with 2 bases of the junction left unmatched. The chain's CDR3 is CASSLATGGDYGYTS. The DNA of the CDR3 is TGTGCCAGCAGCTTAGCCACAGGGGGCGACTATGGCTACACCTCC.

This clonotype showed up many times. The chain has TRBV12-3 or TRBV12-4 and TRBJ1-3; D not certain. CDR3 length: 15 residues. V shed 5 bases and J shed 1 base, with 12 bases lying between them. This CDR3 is CASSPQAHSGNTIYF. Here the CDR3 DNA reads TGTGCCAGCAGTCCCCAAGCCCATTCTGGAAACACCATATATTTT.

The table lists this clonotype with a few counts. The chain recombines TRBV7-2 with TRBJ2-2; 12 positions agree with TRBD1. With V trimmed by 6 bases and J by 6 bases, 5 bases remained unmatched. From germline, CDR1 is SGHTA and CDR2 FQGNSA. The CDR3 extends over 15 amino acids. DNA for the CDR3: TGTGCCAGCAGTCCCGGGACAGGGGGCCCCGGGGAGCTGTTTTTT. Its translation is CASSPGTGGPGELFF.

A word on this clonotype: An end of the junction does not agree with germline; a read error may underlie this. CDR3 nucleotides: TGTGCCAGCAGCTCGGTCGCGAGCTCTGGAGACACCATATATTTT. Its translation: CASSSVASSGDTIYF. This chain links TRBV7-2 with TRBJ1-3; D remains unclear. The CDR3 has 15 amino acids. In germline, CDR1 is SGHTA, CDR2 FQGNSA.

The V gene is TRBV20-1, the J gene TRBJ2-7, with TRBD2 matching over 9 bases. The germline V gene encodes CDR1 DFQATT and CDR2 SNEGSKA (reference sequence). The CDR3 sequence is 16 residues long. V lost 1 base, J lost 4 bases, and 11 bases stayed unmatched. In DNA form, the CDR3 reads TGCAGTGCTAGAGGGGGACTGAGCGGGAGGCCTTACGAGCAGTACTTC. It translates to CSARGGLSGRPYEQYF.

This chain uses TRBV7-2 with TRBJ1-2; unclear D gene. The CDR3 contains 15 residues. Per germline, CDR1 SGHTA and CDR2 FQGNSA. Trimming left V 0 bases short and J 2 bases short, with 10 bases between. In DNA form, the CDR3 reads TGTGCCAGCAGCTTAGCGATAGGGCAAAACTATGGCTACACCTTC. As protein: CASSLAIGQNYGYTF.

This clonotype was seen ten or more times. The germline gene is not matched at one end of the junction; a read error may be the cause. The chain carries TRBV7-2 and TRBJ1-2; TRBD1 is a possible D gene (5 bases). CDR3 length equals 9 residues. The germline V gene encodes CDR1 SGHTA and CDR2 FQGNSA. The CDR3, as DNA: TGTGCCAGCAGCTTAGGGGACGGATTC. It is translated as CASSLGDGF.

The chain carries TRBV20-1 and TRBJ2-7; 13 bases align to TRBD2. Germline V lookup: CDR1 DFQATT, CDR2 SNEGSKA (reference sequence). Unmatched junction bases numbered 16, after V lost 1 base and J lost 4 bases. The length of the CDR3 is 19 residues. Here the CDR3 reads CSARALGLAGLGARYEQYF. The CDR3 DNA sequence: TGCAGTGCTAGAGCCCTGGGACTAGCGGGATTGGGGGCTCGTTACGAGCAGTACTTC.

The CDR3 coding sequence is TGTGCCAGCAGCTTGGCTGGTAGCGGGAAGCGAGAGACCCAGTACTTC. The encoded protein is CASSLAGSGKRETQYF. The genes are TRBV7-3 and TRBJ2-5; 8 bases are shared with TRBD2. The V and J ends lost 3 bases and 4 bases, in that order; junction bases with no gene match: 10. The V gene's germline CDR1 is SGHTA and CDR2 FQGTGA. This CDR3 contains 16 residues.

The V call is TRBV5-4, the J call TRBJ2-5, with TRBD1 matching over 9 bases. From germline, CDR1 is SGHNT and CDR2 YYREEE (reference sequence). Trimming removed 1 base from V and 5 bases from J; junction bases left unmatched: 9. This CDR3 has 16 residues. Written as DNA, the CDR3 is TGTGCCAGCAGCTTGACAGGGGGCCTTGGCAAGGAGACCCAGTACTTC. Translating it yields CASSLTGGLGKETQYF.

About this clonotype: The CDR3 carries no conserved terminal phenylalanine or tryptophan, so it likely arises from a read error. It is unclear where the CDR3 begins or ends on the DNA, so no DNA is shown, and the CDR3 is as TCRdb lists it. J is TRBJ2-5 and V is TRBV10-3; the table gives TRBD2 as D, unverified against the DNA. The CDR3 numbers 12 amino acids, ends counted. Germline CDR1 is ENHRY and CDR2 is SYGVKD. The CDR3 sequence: CAINTGTSGRRE.